The rows below give T cell receptor beta chains drawn from one sample of a study of T cells in Graves' hyperthyroidism and ophthalmopathy. MiXCR, applied by TCRdb to the multiplex PCR reads, yields one record per CDR3 protein. Of about 590,000 distinct CDR3 sequences in the sample, 13% to 15% were seen once. The material sequenced was blood. The source is a woman in her late teens or twenties with Graves' ophthalmopathy. The CDR3 runs from the conserved cysteine through the conserved F or W. The D gene is left open where the match is weak. The size entry is marked missing in some rows and otherwise reads once, few, many or a size class.

V gene,J gene,D gene,clone size,CDR3 protein,CDR3 DNA
TRBV24-1,TRBJ2-3,.,once,CATSDFQGLTDTQYF,TGTGCCACCAGTGATTTCCAGGGGCTCACAGATACGCAGTATTTT
TRBV7-6,TRBJ2-3,.,many,CASSLEGGSTDTQYF,TGTGCCAGCAGCTTAGAGGGCGGGAGCACAGATACGCAGTATTTT
TRBV10-3,TRBJ2-1,TRBD2,many,CANKGLANNEQFF,TGTGCCAACAAGGGACTAGCTAATAATGAGCAGTTCTTC
TRBV4-1,TRBJ2-7,.,few,CASSQEVGAKFSYEQYF,TGCGCCAGCAGCCAAGAAGTTGGGGCGAAATTCTCCTACGAGCAGTACTTC
TRBV6-1,TRBJ2-2,TRBD1,few,CASSHGTGATGELFF,TGTGCCAGCAGTCACGGGACAGGGGCAACCGGGGAGCTGTTTTTT
TRBV30,TRBJ1-1,.,.,CAWSRGGGNTEAFF,TGTGCCTGGAGTCGGGGCGGGGGGAACACTGAAGCTTTCTTT
TRBV2,TRBJ2-7,.,many,CASSEALGNEQYF,TGTGCCAGCAGTGAAGCGCTTGGGAACGAGCAGTACTTC
TRBV5-1,TRBJ2-1,TRBD2,many,CASSLTTRLAVDEQFF,TGCGCCAGCAGCTTGACTACCAGACTAGCAGTTGATGAGCAGTTCTTC
TRBV19,TRBJ2-3,TRBD1,many,CASSMVQGTDTQYF,TGTGCCAGTAGTATGGTACAGGGGACAGATACGCAGTATTTT
TRBV9,TRBJ1-4,.,.,CASSVDTTREKLFF,TGTGCCAGCAGCGTAGACACCACTAGGGAAAAACTGTTTTTT
TRBV20-1,TRBJ2-5,TRBD2,many,CSAREETSGSIQETQYF,TGCAGTGCTAGAGAGGAGACTAGCGGGAGTATTCAAGAGACCCAGTACTTC
TRBV7-9,TRBJ2-1,TRBD2,many,CASSLVAGGRAKSPNEQFF,TGTGCCAGCAGCTTAGTTGCGGGCGGGAGGGCCAAATCACCCAATGAGCAGTTCTTC
TRBV28,TRBJ2-7,.,many,CATRRSTVSYEQYF,TGTGCCACAAGACGGTCAACAGTTTCCTACGAGCAGTACTTC
TRBV28,TRBJ1-4,TRBD1,.,CASSPATGANEKLFF,TGTGCCAGCAGCCCCGCAACAGGGGCTAATGAAAAACTGTTTTTT
TRBV11-3,TRBJ2-5,.,many,CASSLDIRTETQYF,TGTGCCAGCAGCTTAGATATCCGTACGGAGACCCAGTACTTC
TRBV12-3/TRBV12-4,TRBJ1-1,.,many,CASSLAAIDAAFF,TGTGCCAGCAGTTTAGCGGCTATCGACGCGGCTTTCTTT
TRBV7-2,TRBJ2-3,.,many,CASSLGLTRDTQYF,TGTGCCAGCAGCTTAGGACTCACTCGGGATACGCAGTATTTT
TRBV7-6,TRBJ2-1,.,many,CASSLESPGTLSYNEQFF,TGTGCCAGCAGCTTAGAATCCCCCGGGACTTTGTCCTACAATGAGCAGTTCTTC
TRBV9,TRBJ1-2,.,.,CASSSPPQGGYTF,TGTGCCAGCAGCAGCCCGCCCCAGGGGGGCTACACCTTC
TRBV9,TRBJ2-1,TRBD2,many,CASSVESGSGSAGNEQFF,TGTGCCAGCAGCGTAGAATCGGGTAGCGGGAGTGCGGGAAATGAGCAGTTCTTC
TRBV2,TRBJ1-2,.,many,CASSESSPKGYTF,TGTGCCAGCAGTGAAAGTAGTCCAAAGGGCTACACCTTC
TRBV25-1,TRBJ1-6,.,.,CASRRTLYNSPLHF,TGTGCCAGCAGGCGGACACTTTATAATTCACCCCTCCACTTT
TRBV6-5,TRBJ1-5,.,many,CASSYASRRRAWSNQPQHF,TGTGCCAGCAGTTACGCCTCGCGGCGCAGGGCATGGAGCAATCAGCCCCAGCATTTT
TRBV7-9,TRBJ2-7,TRBD1,.,CASSLYDRENEQYF,TGTGCCAGCAGCTTATACGACAGGGAGAACGAGCAGTACTTC
TRBV27,TRBJ2-2,.,.,CASTTRGGTGELFF,TGTGCCAGCACCACTAGGGGTGGAACCGGGGAGCTGTTTTTT
TRBV20-1,TRBJ1-1,TRBD1,.,CSARPQGVNTEAFF,TGCAGTGCTAGACCCCAGGGGGTGAACACTGAAGCTTTCTTT
TRBV7-8,TRBJ2-4,.,few,CASSSRRGLLAKNIQYF,TGTGCCAGCAGCTCGCGGCGGGGCTTACTAGCCAAAAACATTCAGTACTTC
TRBV30,TRBJ2-7,TRBD2,many,CAGGIYEQYF,TGTGCGGGAGGGATTTACGAGCAGTACTTC
TRBV11-3,TRBJ2-4,TRBD1,.,CASSLGRGDRKNIQYF,TGTGCCAGCAGCTTAGGTCGCGGGGACAGGAAAAACATTCAGTACTTC
TRBV3-1,TRBJ2-4,.,many,CASSQDEVGENIQYF,TGTGCCAGCAGCCAAGATGAAGTCGGGGAGAACATTCAGTACTTC
TRBV28,TRBJ2-5,.,.,CASSLMGAVQYF,TGTGCCAGCAGTTTGATGGGGGCGGTCCAGTACTTC
TRBV20-1,TRBJ1-1,.,many,CSARDPRGDTEAFF,TGCAGTGCTAGAGACCCACGCGGGGACACTGAAGCTTTCTTT
TRBV7-9,TRBJ2-4,.,many,CASSPGRAEWNIQYF,TGTGCCAGCAGCCCCGGCAGGGCGGAATGGAACATTCAGTACTTC
TRBV6-1,TRBJ2-1,.,.,CASSRLEGPVYNEQFF,TGTGCCAGCAGCCGCCTGGAGGGCCCAGTATACAATGAGCAGTTCTTC
TRBV29-1,TRBJ1-1,.,.,CSVVRRLNTEAFF,TGCAGCGTTGTAAGGCGTCTGAACACTGAAGCTTTCTTT
TRBV11-3,TRBJ2-7,TRBD2,many,CASSSLGLAGRLEQYF,TGTGCCAGCAGCTCCCTCGGACTAGCGGGAAGACTCGAGCAGTACTTC
TRBV28,TRBJ2-4,.,many,CASSYDRAKNIQYF,TGTGCCAGCAGTTACGACAGAGCCAAAAACATTCAGTACTTC
TRBV18,TRBJ2-5,.,many,CASSPELIEGTETQYF,TGTGCCAGCTCACCGGAGTTGATAGAAGGGACCGAGACCCAGTACTTC
TRBV28,TRBJ2-1,TRBD2,many,CASSFPTSGEPYNEQFF,TGTGCCAGCAGTTTCCCGACTAGCGGGGAACCCTACAATGAGCAGTTCTTC
TRBV9,TRBJ2-2,.,many,CASSVMDTGELFF,TGTGCCAGCAGCGTCATGGACACCGGGGAGCTGTTTTTT
TRBV28,TRBJ1-6,TRBD1,.,CASKTGFHSPLHF,TGTGCCAGTAAGACAGGGTTCCATTCACCCCTCCACTTT
TRBV20-1,TRBJ1-1,.,many,CSARQADTEAFF,TGCAGTGCTAGACAGGCGGACACTGAAGCTTTCTTT
TRBV9,TRBJ2-1,.,few,CASSPPSSASYNEQFF,TGTGCCAGCAGCCCGCCCTCGAGCGCTTCCTACAATGAGCAGTTCTTC
TRBV30,TRBJ1-1,.,many,CAWSTASTEAFF,TGTGCCTGGAGCACGGCGTCCACTGAAGCTTTCTTT
TRBV11-1,TRBJ2-5,TRBD1,few,CASSSGTGKDQETQYF,TGTGCCAGCAGCTCCGGGACAGGGAAAGACCAAGAGACCCAGTACTTC
TRBV4-1,TRBJ2-7,.,.,CASRRGGGTGEQYF,TGCGCCAGCAGGCGAGGAGGGGGAACGGGCGAGCAGTACTTC